The next 24 T cell receptor beta chains were all read from a single sample in a study of T cell repertoires in ileal Crohn's disease. Sequencing used immunoSEQ multiplex PCR; TCRdb keeps in-frame clones, though not all of them. Here the sample spans about 14,000 clones, about 82% being singletons. The sample taken for sequencing was ileal tissue. These receptors all come from an adult with Crohn's disease.

The V call is TRBV18, the J call TRBJ2-1, with D possibly matching TRBD1 (6 bases). The CDR3 runs 12 residues. V was clipped by 5 bases and J by 9 bases, with 11 bases between them. Germline V lookup: CDR1 KGHSH, CDR2 LQKENI. CDR3 bases: TGTGCCAGCTCAGACACAGGGCTTGAGCAGTTCTTC. Translation: CASSDTGLEQFF.

The gene calls are TRBV6-6 and TRBJ2-1, with 8 bases lining up with TRBD2. V was clipped by 1 base and J by 7 bases; unmatched bases: 9. The CDR3 extends over 16 amino acids. Germline assignment: CDR1 MNHNY and CDR2 SVGAGI (reference sequence). CDR3 amino acids: CASSYLRGAMENEQFF. The CDR3 coding sequence is TGTGCCAGCAGTTACTTGCGGGGGGCGATGGAGAATGAGCAGTTCTTC.

The chain carries TRBV6-5 and TRBJ1-2, with D unclear. The CDR3 sequence is 13 residues long. CDR1 MNHEY and CDR2 SVGAGI come from the germline V gene. V shed 6 bases and J shed 0 bases, with 8 bases lying between them. The CDR3 loop reads CASSFYPNYGYTF. Here the CDR3 DNA reads TGTGCCAGCAGCTTCTATCCTAACTATGGCTACACCTTC.

CDR3 residues: CASSLDRVDYGYTF. The CDR3 DNA reads as TGTGCCAGCAGCTTGGACAGGGTCGACTATGGCTACACCTTC. The rearrangement joins TRBV5-4 to TRBJ1-2; the D gene is possibly TRBD1 (6 bases). V was clipped by 0 bases and J by 3 bases, with 9 bases between them. In germline, CDR1 is SGHNT, CDR2 YYREEE (reference sequence). This CDR3 has 14 residues.

The sample holds one count of this clone. The chain couples TRBV7-2 to TRBJ2-1; TRBD2 might be the D (6 bases). Germline CDR1 reads SGHTA; CDR2 reads FQGNSA. This CDR3 spans 14 amino acids. The ends were cut back, 5 bases at V and 8 bases at J, with 16 bases in the middle. The CDR3 loop reads CASSTRGDSHEQFF. DNA for the CDR3: TGTGCCAGCAGCACCCGAGGGGACTCCCATGAGCAGTTCTTC. The variable domain in full, completed from reference TRBV7-2 and TRBJ2-1, reads GAGVSQSPSNKVTEKGKDVELRCDPISGHTALYWYRQSLGQGLEFLIYFQGNSAPDKSGLPSDRFSAERTGGSVSTLTIQRTQQEDSAVYLCASSTRGDSHEQFFGPGTRLTVL.

The chain uses TRBV30 and TRBJ2-3, with D possibly matching TRBD2 (6 bases). Germline CDR1 is GTSNPN and CDR2 is SVGIG (reference sequence). This CDR3 region has 14 residues. Trimming removed 5 bases from V and 3 bases from J, with 15 bases in between. The CDR3 region is CAWSLAPKTDTQYF. The CDR3 DNA sequence: TGTGCCTGGTCTCTAGCGCCTAAGACAGATACGCAGTATTTT. The variable domain in full, with the rest retrieved from reference TRBV30 and TRBJ2-3, is SQTIHQWPATLVQPVGSPLSLECTVEGTSNPNLYWYRQAAGRGLQLLFYSVGIGQISSEVPQNLSASRPQDRQFILSSKKLLLSDSGFYLCAWSLAPKTDTQYFGPGTRLTVL.

V gene TRBV25-1 combines with J gene TRBJ2-2; D not resolved. CDR1 is MGHDK, CDR2 SYGVNS, per germline. V was cut by 4 bases and J by 4 bases, with 4 bases left in between. The CDR3 covers 12 residues. CDR3 DNA sequence: TGTGCCAGCAGTGGGAGCACCGGGGAGCTGTTTTTT. This translates into CASSGSTGELFF. The entire variable domain, with the rest obtained from reference TRBV25-1 and TRBJ2-2, is as follows: EADIYQTPRYLVIGTGKKITLECSQTMGHDKMYWYQQDPGMELHLIHYSYGVNSTEKGDLSSESTVSRIRTEHFPLTLESARPSHTSQYLCASSGSTGELFFGEGSRLTVL.

V usage is TRBV29-1 and J usage is TRBJ2-3, with D perhaps TRBD2 (5 bases). The CDR3 runs to 10 residues. V was shortened by 7 bases and J by 14 bases, with 16 bases between the two germline ends. In germline, CDR1 is SQVTM, CDR2 ANQGSEA. The CDR3 sequence is CSAGDYDSYF. DNA for the CDR3: TGCAGCGCCGGGGATTATGATTCGTATTTT.

The rearrangement uses TRBV9 and TRBJ2-7; TRBD1 matches 7 bases. CDR1 and CDR2 from the germline V gene are SGDLS and YYNGEE. The CDR3 spans 15 residues. The V gene end was trimmed by 3 bases and the J gene end by 0 bases; junction bases not matched to a gene: 6. Here the CDR3 DNA reads TGTGCCAGCAGCGGGCCCGGGGACAGCTCCTACGAGCAGTACTTC. This codes for CASSGPGDSSYEQYF.

This chain connects TRBV5-1 to TRBJ1-1, with TRBD1 matching 7 bases. The CDR3 is 12 residues long. V dropped 4 bases and J dropped 8; count of bases not matched to a gene: 5. CDR1 is SGHRS, CDR2 YFSETQ, per germline. The CDR3 sequence: CASSTGTVEAFF. For the CDR3, the DNA is TGCGCCAGCAGCACCGGGACAGTCGAAGCTTTCTTT.

The gene calls are TRBV5-1 and TRBJ2-1; 7 bases map to TRBD2. Germline-derived CDR1 and CDR2 are SGHRS and YFSETQ. The CDR3 has 15 amino acids. With 5 bases clipped from V and 8 bases from J, the junction kept 13 bases outside the gene matches. The CDR3: CASRGWGGGAHEQFF. The CDR3 DNA follows: TGCGCCAGCAGGGGCTGGGGGGGAGGGGCCCATGAGCAGTTCTTC.

This chain connects TRBV13 to TRBJ1-1; 7 bases line up with TRBD1. Germline V gene lookup returns CDR1 PRHDT and CDR2 FYEKMQ (reference sequence). The junction had 6 bases not matched to a gene; V was cut back by 5 bases and J by 0 bases. This CDR3 comprises 15 residues. As DNA, the CDR3 is TGTGCCAGCAGCCGGGACAGTTTAATGAACACTGAAGCTTTCTTT. It translates to CASSRDSLMNTEAFF.

This chain uses TRBV5-4 with TRBJ1-2; 8 nucleotides agree with TRBD1. The germline V gene has CDR1 SGHNT and CDR2 YYREEE (reference sequence). This CDR3 spans 17 amino acids. V lost 2 bases to trimming and J lost 5 bases; unmatched junction nucleotides: 14. The CDR3 coding sequence is TGTGCCAGCAGCTTAACGCGGTTGGGAGACAGGGGATATGGCTACACCTTC. This translates into CASSLTRLGDRGYGYTF.

The chain employs TRBV6-1 and TRBJ1-2; D is perhaps TRBD1 (6 bases). Germline assignment: CDR1 MNHNS and CDR2 SASEGT. The CDR3 extends over 13 amino acids. The ends were cut back, 6 bases at V and 3 bases at J, with 11 bases in the middle. The CDR3 reads CASRTGQYYGYTF. In nucleotides, the CDR3 is TGTGCCAGCAGGACTGGACAGTACTATGGCTACACCTTC.

The chain carries TRBV7-9 and TRBJ2-7, with D uncertain. The CDR3 covers 14 residues. The germline CDR1 and CDR2 sequences are SEHNR and FQNEAQ (reference sequence). V was cut by 1 base and J by 0 bases, with 7 bases left in between. CDR3 region: CASSLDRNSYEQYF. The DNA for the CDR3 is TGTGCCAGCAGCTTAGACAGAAACTCCTACGAGCAGTACTTC.

The chain is built from TRBV13 and TRBJ1-1, with D maybe TRBD1 (5 bases). Trimming cost V 4 bases and J 10 bases, with 16 bases left between them. This CDR3 spans 13 amino acids. CDR1 is PRHDT, CDR2 FYEKMQ, per germline (reference sequence). The CDR3 region is CASSSRDLRPAFF. For the CDR3, the DNA is TGTGCCAGCAGCTCGCGGGACCTTCGCCCAGCTTTCTTT.

This clone has just a few counts. The chain carries TRBV14 and TRBJ2-7, with TRBD2 matching over 12 bases. The trim removed 4 bases at V and 2 bases at J, leaving 9 bases unmatched. The CDR3 runs 17 residues. CDR1 and CDR2 (germline): SGHDN, FVKESK. CDR3 amino acids: CASSPRGLAGGPYEQYF. CDR3 DNA sequence: TGTGCCAGCAGCCCCCGGGGGCTAGCGGGAGGGCCCTACGAGCAGTACTTC.

This sequence joins TRBV9 and TRBJ2-4; 11 positions agree with TRBD1. J gave up 7 bases and V 3 bases, and 6 bases lay outside the gene matches. Germline values: CDR1 SGDLS, CDR2 YYNGEE. This CDR3 has 15 residues. The CDR3 region is CASSALGTGGNIQYF. Written as DNA, the CDR3 is TGTGCCAGCAGCGCTTTAGGGACAGGGGGGAACATTCAGTACTTC.

The chain couples TRBV5-5 to TRBJ1-2; TRBD1 matches 10 bases. CDR3 size: 16 residues. V lost 5 bases to trimming and J lost 4 bases; unmatched junction nucleotides: 11. Germline V gene data show CDR1 as SGHKS and CDR2 as YYEKEE (reference sequence). CDR3 amino acids: CASSRAGTGETYGYTF. Here the CDR3 DNA reads TGTGCCAGCAGTCGCGCCGGGACAGGGGAAACCTATGGCTACACCTTC. Filled out from reference TRBV5-5 and TRBJ1-2, the complete variable domain reads DAGVTQSPTHLIKTRGQQVTLRCSPISGHKSVSWYQQVLGQGPQFIFQYYEKEERGRGNFPDRFSARQFPNYSSELNVNALLLGDSALYLCASSRAGTGETYGYTFGSGTRLTVV.

V gene TRBV11-2 combines with J gene TRBJ1-1, with D maybe TRBD1 (6 bases). The CDR3 covers 14 residues. The ends were cut back, 2 bases at V and 5 bases at J, with 12 bases in the middle. Germline V gene sequence: CDR1 SGHAT, CDR2 FQNNGV. DNA of the CDR3: TGTGCCAGCAGCTTATCACAGGGTACGACTGAAGCTTTCTTT. Protein sequence: CASSLSQGTTEAFF.

The V and J genes are TRBV29-1 and TRBJ1-5; possibly TRBD1 for D (5 bases). The CDR3 totals 14 residues. Trimming left V 8 bases short and J 0 bases short, with 14 bases between. CDR1 and CDR2 (germline): SQVTM, ANQGSEA. CDR3 sequence reads: CSPRGDYSNQPQHF. DNA of the CDR3: TGCAGCCCTCGGGGGGATTATAGCAATCAGCCCCAGCATTTT.

In nucleotides, the CDR3 is TGTGCCAGCAGTGAACTCACGAGGCGGGGCGGGGGTGAAAAACTGTTTTTT. Protein product: CASSELTRRGGGEKLFF. This chain uses TRBV6-1 with TRBJ1-4; D might be TRBD1 (5 bases). Germline values: CDR1 MNHNS, CDR2 SASEGT. V shed 2 bases and J shed 7 bases, with 20 bases lying between them. This CDR3 contains 17 residues.

This rearrangement joins TRBV7-3 to TRBJ2-7, with 9 bases aligning to TRBD1. This CDR3 comprises 15 residues. The germline V gene has CDR1 SGHTA and CDR2 FQGTGA. The trim removed 5 bases at V and 3 bases at J, leaving 8 bases unmatched. CDR3 sequence reads: CASSRGGQGNYEQYF. For the CDR3, the DNA is TGTGCCAGCAGCAGAGGGGGACAGGGTAACTACGAGCAGTACTTC.

The chain employs TRBV2 and TRBJ1-6; D remains ambiguous. The CDR3 runs to 13 residues. V lost 8 bases to trimming and J lost 5 bases, with 10 bases between them. Germline V CDR1 and CDR2: SNHLY, FYNNEI. The CDR3 DNA is TGTGCCAGCCGCCGACGGGATAATTCACCCCTCCACTTT. Residues: CASRRRDNSPLHF.